Described below is a single T cell receptor (beta chain) sequence and its context. PCR amplification relied on 60 Vbeta primers (plus 13 Jbeta primers). The repertoire was sequenced with immunoSEQ multiplex PCR; TCRdb's copy has only in-frame clones and lacks some. This sample has some 190,000 clones, with 87% found just once. Trimming at V came to 3 bases and at J to 4 bases, leaving 8 bases not matched to a gene. This CDR3 is built from 16 residues. CDR1 and CDR2 from the germline V gene are MGHRA and YSYEKL. The record originates from a study of cytomegalovirus exposure and HLA in healthy donors. This sequence was found in a boy between 2 and 10 years old in good health and CMV-seronegative. The sample comprised PBMCs. J is TRBJ1-4 and V is TRBV4-1, with 7 bases that match TRBD1. CDR3 DNA sequence: TGCGCCAGCAGCCAGACCCCCGGGACAGTTAATGAAAAACTGTTTTTT. This gives the protein CASSQTPGTVNEKLFF.